Described below is a single T cell receptor (beta chain) sequence and its context. Its antigen is currently unknown. These data come from a study of T cell repertoires in cytomegalovirus infection. Study-level background: HLA-B-restricted CMV epitopes that are well studied, plus recently identified HLA-C-restricted ones, were used by the study. Public TCR beta signatures indicated both CMV infection and matching HLA type.

The CDR3 sequence is 14 residues long. In germline, CDR1 is SQVTM, CDR2 ANQGSEA. The trim removed 3 bases at V and 3 bases at J, leaving 3 bases unmatched. Study-level findings and limits: What dominated the ex vivo response were HLA-C-restricted CMV-specific TCR beta clonotypes.

TCRdb independently ran MiXCR on the reads; one entry per CDR3 protein. The table lists approximately 120,000 distinct CDR3 sequences, around 32% of them singletons. The chain is built from TRBV29-1 and TRBJ2-3, with 10 bases matching TRBD1. This sequence was found in a human donor in good health (CMV status not recorded). Some clones in this sample may be carry-over from other donors' samples. Source: CD8+ T cells from cultured PBMCs, taken from culture after CMV antigen stimulation. The CDR3 loop is CSVDGQGETDTQYF. CDR3 nucleotides: TGCAGCGTTGACGGACAGGGGGAAACAGATACGCAGTATTTT.